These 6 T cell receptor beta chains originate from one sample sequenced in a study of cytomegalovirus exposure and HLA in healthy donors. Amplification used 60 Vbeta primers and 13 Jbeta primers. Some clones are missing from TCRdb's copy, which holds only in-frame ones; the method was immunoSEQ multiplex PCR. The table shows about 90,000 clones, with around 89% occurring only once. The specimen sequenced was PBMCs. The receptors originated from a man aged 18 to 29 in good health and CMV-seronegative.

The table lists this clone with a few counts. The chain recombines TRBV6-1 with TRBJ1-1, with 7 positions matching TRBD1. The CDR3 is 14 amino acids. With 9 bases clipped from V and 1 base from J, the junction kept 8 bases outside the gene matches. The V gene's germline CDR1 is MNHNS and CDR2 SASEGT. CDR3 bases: TGTGCCAGTCGAATAGGGGGCGGGAACACTGAAGCTTTCTTT. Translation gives CASRIGGGNTEAFF.

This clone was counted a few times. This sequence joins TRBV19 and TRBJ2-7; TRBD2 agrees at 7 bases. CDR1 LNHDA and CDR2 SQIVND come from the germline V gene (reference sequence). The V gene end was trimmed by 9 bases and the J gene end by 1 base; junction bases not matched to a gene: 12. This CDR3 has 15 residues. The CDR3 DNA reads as TGTGCCAGCAGTGATAGGCGGGAGCGGTCCTACGAGCAGTACTTC. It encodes CASSDRRERSYEQYF.

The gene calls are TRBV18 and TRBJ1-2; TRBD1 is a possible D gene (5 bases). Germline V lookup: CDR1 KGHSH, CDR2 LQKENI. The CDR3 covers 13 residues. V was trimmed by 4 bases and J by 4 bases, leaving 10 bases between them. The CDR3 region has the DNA TGTGCCAGCTCACGAGGACAAATCTATGGCTACACCTTC. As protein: CASSRGQIYGYTF.

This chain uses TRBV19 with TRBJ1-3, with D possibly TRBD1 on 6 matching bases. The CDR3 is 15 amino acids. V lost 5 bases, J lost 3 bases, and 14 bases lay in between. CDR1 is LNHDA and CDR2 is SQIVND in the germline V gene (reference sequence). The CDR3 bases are TGTGCCAGTAGTCGTCTCAGGGGTGATGGAAACACCATATATTTT. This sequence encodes CASSRLRGDGNTIYF.

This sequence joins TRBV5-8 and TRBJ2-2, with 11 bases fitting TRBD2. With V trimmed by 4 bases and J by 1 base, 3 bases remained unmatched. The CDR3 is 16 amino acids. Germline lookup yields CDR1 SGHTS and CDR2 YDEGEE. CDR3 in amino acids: CASSPGTSGNTGELFF. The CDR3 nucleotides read TGTGCCAGCAGCCCGGGGACTAGCGGGAACACCGGGGAGCTGTTTTTT.

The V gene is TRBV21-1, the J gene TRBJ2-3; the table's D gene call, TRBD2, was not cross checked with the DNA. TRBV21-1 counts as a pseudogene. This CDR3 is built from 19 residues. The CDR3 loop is CASPQRVAGGPIYSDTQYF. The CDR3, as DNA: TGTGCCAGCCCCCAGCGGGTAGCGGGAGGGCCAATCTACTCAGATACGCAGTATTTT.